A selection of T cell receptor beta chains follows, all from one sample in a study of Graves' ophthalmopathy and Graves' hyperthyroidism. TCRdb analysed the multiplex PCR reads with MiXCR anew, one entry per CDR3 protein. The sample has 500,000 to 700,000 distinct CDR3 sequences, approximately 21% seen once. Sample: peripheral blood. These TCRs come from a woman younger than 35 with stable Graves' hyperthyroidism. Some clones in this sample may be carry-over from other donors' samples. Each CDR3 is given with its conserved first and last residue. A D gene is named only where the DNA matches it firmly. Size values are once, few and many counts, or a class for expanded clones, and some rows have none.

CDR3aa: CASSIQGGGSTEAFF
CDR3nt: TGTGCCAGCAGCATACAGGGTGGAGGAAGCACTGAAGCTTTCTTT
abundance: NA
d_gene: NA
len: 15
j_gene: TRBJ1-1
v_gene: TRBV5-6

CDR3aa: CASSLSGQGNQPQHF
CDR3nt: TGCGCCAGCAGCTTGTCGGGACAGGGCAATCAGCCCCAGCATTTT
abundance: many
d_gene: TRBD1
len: 15
j_gene: TRBJ1-5
v_gene: TRBV5-1

CDR3aa: CASSQEDSPNTEAFF
CDR3nt: TGCGCCAGCAGCCAAGAGGACAGTCCGAACACTGAAGCTTTCTTT
abundance: many
d_gene: NA
len: 15
j_gene: TRBJ1-1
v_gene: TRBV4-1

CDR3aa: CASSLGWDYGYTF
CDR3nt: TGTGCCAGCAGCTTAGGTTGGGACTATGGCTACACCTTC
abundance: NA
d_gene: NA
len: 13
j_gene: TRBJ1-2
v_gene: TRBV7-2

CDR3aa: CATSLTNTGELFF
CDR3nt: TGTGCCACGTCCCTTACTAACACCGGGGAGCTGTTTTTT
abundance: many
d_gene: NA
len: 13
j_gene: TRBJ2-2
v_gene: TRBV24-1

CDR3aa: CASSRGGLAGVTQETQYF
CDR3nt: TGTGCCAGTAGCAGAGGGGGACTAGCGGGGGTAACCCAAGAGACCCAGTACTTC
abundance: many
d_gene: TRBD2
len: 18
j_gene: TRBJ2-5
v_gene: TRBV7-8

CDR3aa: CSARDGQNLYGYTF
CDR3nt: TGCAGTGCTAGAGACGGACAGAACCTCTATGGCTACACCTTC
abundance: many
d_gene: NA
len: 14
j_gene: TRBJ1-2
v_gene: TRBV20-1

CDR3aa: CSAKGLAEHEQYF
CDR3nt: TGCAGTGCTAAGGGACTAGCGGAGCACGAGCAGTACTTC
abundance: NA
d_gene: TRBD2
len: 13
j_gene: TRBJ2-7
v_gene: TRBV20-1

CDR3aa: CSAFRGSPTEAFF
CDR3nt: TGCAGTGCCTTCCGGGGGTCCCCTACTGAAGCTTTCTTT
abundance: NA
d_gene: NA
len: 13
j_gene: TRBJ1-1
v_gene: TRBV20-1

CDR3aa: CASSLDRPEAFF
CDR3nt: TGTGCCAGCAGCCTTGACAGACCTGAAGCTTTCTTT
abundance: many
d_gene: NA
len: 12
j_gene: TRBJ1-1
v_gene: TRBV11-2

CDR3aa: CAWTNWDRDQPQHF
CDR3nt: TGTGCCTGGACCAATTGGGACAGAGATCAGCCCCAGCATTTT
abundance: many
d_gene: TRBD1
len: 14
j_gene: TRBJ1-5
v_gene: TRBV30

CDR3aa: CASSESGGELFF
CDR3nt: TGTGCCAGCAGTGAATCCGGCGGGGAGCTGTTTTTT
abundance: many
d_gene: NA
len: 12
j_gene: TRBJ2-2
v_gene: TRBV25-1

CDR3aa: CASTTGQATTEAFF
CDR3nt: TGTGCCAGCACCACAGGACAGGCAACCACTGAAGCTTTCTTT
abundance: many
d_gene: TRBD1
len: 14
j_gene: TRBJ1-1
v_gene: TRBV6-1

CDR3aa: CASSQEDDIQGIESPLHF
CDR3nt: TGTGCCAGCAGCCAAGAAGACGATATACAGGGCATAGAATCACCCCTCCACTTT
abundance: NA
d_gene: NA
len: 18
j_gene: TRBJ1-6
v_gene: TRBV3-1

CDR3aa: CASIRNTEAFF
CDR3nt: TGTGCCAGCATTCGGAACACTGAAGCTTTCTTT
abundance: many
d_gene: NA
len: 11
j_gene: TRBJ1-1
v_gene: TRBV6-1

CDR3aa: CASSLGGLVGREAKNIQYF
CDR3nt: TGTGCCAGCAGTTTAGGAGGACTAGTTGGTCGGGAGGCCAAAAACATTCAGTACTTC
abundance: many
d_gene: TRBD2
len: 19
j_gene: TRBJ2-4
v_gene: TRBV12-3/TRBV12-4

CDR3aa: CASSSRGSRVNTEAFF
CDR3nt: TGTGCCAGCAGCTCTAGGGGAAGTCGGGTGAACACTGAAGCTTTCTTT
abundance: many
d_gene: NA
len: 16
j_gene: TRBJ1-1
v_gene: TRBV13

CDR3aa: CASSQDIPSSGNTIYF
CDR3nt: TGTGCCAGCAGCCAAGACATCCCCAGCTCTGGAAACACCATATATTTT
abundance: NA
d_gene: NA
len: 16
j_gene: TRBJ1-3
v_gene: TRBV14

CDR3aa: CASGQGGTYEQYF
CDR3nt: TGTGCCAGCGGACAGGGGGGGACCTACGAGCAGTACTTC
abundance: NA
d_gene: TRBD1
len: 13
j_gene: TRBJ2-7
v_gene: TRBV12-3/TRBV12-4

CDR3aa: CASSYGFSGTGFHYGYTF
CDR3nt: TGTGCCAGCAGTTACGGCTTTTCCGGGACAGGATTTCACTATGGCTACACCTTC
abundance: NA
d_gene: TRBD1
len: 18
j_gene: TRBJ1-2
v_gene: TRBV5-6

CDR3aa: CASRAGLAVTYEQYF
CDR3nt: TGTGCCAGCAGAGCCGGACTAGCGGTTACCTACGAGCAGTACTTC
abundance: many
d_gene: TRBD2
len: 15
j_gene: TRBJ2-7
v_gene: TRBV7-2

CDR3aa: CASSFRQGVMGNQPQHF
CDR3nt: TGTGCCAGCAGTTTCCGACAGGGTGTGATGGGCAATCAGCCCCAGCATTTT
abundance: NA
d_gene: TRBD1
len: 17
j_gene: TRBJ1-5
v_gene: TRBV27

CDR3aa: CAISEQEGRIGTQYF
CDR3nt: TGTGCCATCAGTGAACAAGAGGGGCGGATTGGGACCCAGTACTTC
abundance: many
d_gene: NA
len: 15
j_gene: TRBJ2-5
v_gene: TRBV10-3